These 12 T cell receptor beta chains came from one sample sequenced in a study of cytomegalovirus exposure and HLA in healthy donors. The PCR contained 60 Vbeta and 13 Jbeta primers. Clones were sequenced by immunoSEQ multiplex PCR, and TCRdb holds only the in-frame ones, with some missing. The sample lists roughly 240,000 clones; more than 70% were seen once. The specimen sequenced was PBMCs. The receptors come from a boy aged 5-17 years in good health and CMV-seronegative.

The chain links TRBV6-1 to TRBJ2-1, with 12 positions matching TRBD2. This CDR3 region has 13 residues. Germline-derived CDR1 and CDR2 are MNHNS and SASEGT. V gave up 10 bases and J gave up 15 bases; unmatched junction bases: 13. The DNA of the CDR3 is TGTGCCATAAGGACTAGCGGGATATGCGATACGTTCTTC. Amino acid sequence: CAIRTSGICDTFF.

The chain couples TRBV10-1 to TRBJ2-2, with TRBD2 matching over 9 bases. The germline V gene encodes CDR1 WNHNN and CDR2 SYGVQD (reference sequence). The CDR3 sequence is 16 residues long. Germline trimming cut 2 bases from V and 3 bases from J; bases unmatched to any gene: 4. CDR3 coding DNA: TGCGCCAGCAGTGAGGATAGCGGGAGATACACCGGGGAGCTGTTTTTT. This codes for CASSEDSGRYTGELFF.

The rearrangement joins TRBV9 to TRBJ2-5; D unclear. Judging by the DNA end, TRBJ2-7 fits better; the J call may be wrong. The V gene's germline CDR1 is SGDLS and CDR2 YYNGEE. The CDR3 spans 13 residues. The CDR3 bases are TGTGCCAGCAGCGTAGTCCCCTCCTACGAGCAGTACTTC. Translation: CASSVVPSYEQYF.

This clone was seen just once. The chain recombines TRBV25-1 with TRBJ2-7; 9 bases are a match to TRBD2. The trim removed 3 bases at V and 6 bases at J, leaving 6 bases unmatched. CDR3 length: 14 residues. Per germline, CDR1 MGHDK and CDR2 SYGVNS. The CDR3 DNA is TGTGCCAGCAGTGACCGGACTAGCGCCCTCGAGCAGTACTTC. Translation: CASSDRTSALEQYF.

The chain has TRBV10-3 and TRBJ1-5; 7 bases align to TRBD1. This CDR3 comprises 14 residues. V was clipped by 5 bases and J by 7 bases; unmatched bases: 8. Per germline, CDR1 ENHRY and CDR2 SYGVKD. The CDR3 sequence is CAISIDREGQPQHF. CDR3 bases: TGTGCCATCAGTATAGACAGGGAAGGCCAGCCCCAGCATTTT.

J is TRBJ2-2 and V is TRBV6-4; a weak D match, TRBD1 (6 bases). This CDR3 spans 15 amino acids. Germline V gene sequence: CDR1 MRHNA, CDR2 SNTAGT. The V end was cut by 3 bases, the J end by 3 bases, with 11 bases between. CDR3 coding DNA: TGTGCCAGCAGTGAGGGGGCAGGAGACACCGGGGAGCTGTTTTTT. Translated, it gives CASSEGAGDTGELFF.

The V and J genes are TRBV7-6 and TRBJ1-1; D gene unclear. V was shortened by 2 bases and J by 4 bases, with 8 bases between the two germline ends. This CDR3 region has 13 residues. Germline V gene sequence: CDR1 SGHVS, CDR2 FNYEAQ. The CDR3 sequence is CASSLLRGTEAFF. The CDR3 nucleotides are TGTGCCAGCAGCTTATTGAGAGGCACTGAAGCTTTCTTT.

V and J are TRBV5-6 and TRBJ1-1; D is uncertain. V was pared by 0 bases and J by 7 bases, with 10 bases between. The CDR3 sequence is 13 residues long. Germline lookup yields CDR1 SGHDT and CDR2 YYEEEE. This CDR3 reads CASSLETLREAFF. The CDR3 bases are TGTGCCAGCAGCTTGGAGACATTACGTGAAGCTTTCTTT.

The V and J genes are TRBV6-1 and TRBJ2-3; possible D gene TRBD1, 6 bases. CDR1 is MNHNS, CDR2 SASEGT, per germline. This CDR3 spans 17 amino acids. Trimming took 1 base from V and 0 from J, leaving 14 bases between them. The CDR3 bases are TGTGCCAGCAGTGAAGACGAGGGACACCTTAGCACAGATACGCAGTATTTT. It specifies CASSEDEGHLSTDTQYF.

Remarks on this clone: This same CDR3 is encoded by further DNA sequences in the sample. V and J are TRBV5-4 and TRBJ1-1; no clear D. The CDR3 runs to 13 residues. From germline, CDR1 is SGHNT and CDR2 YYREEE (reference sequence). With 0 bases removed from V and 3 bases from J, the gap between germline ends came to 6 bases. CDR3 nucleotides: TGTGCCAGCAGCTTGGCGCGGGACACTGAAGCTTTCTTT. It yields the protein CASSLARDTEAFF.

This chain links TRBV7-8 with TRBJ2-1; 7 bases match TRBD2. J lost 4 bases, V lost 5 bases, and 8 bases had no gene match. The CDR3 loop spans 15 amino acids. Germline V lookup: CDR1 SGHVS, CDR2 FQNEAQ. The CDR3: CASSQSLAEYNEQFF. CDR3 coding DNA: TGTGCCAGCAGCCAGTCGCTAGCGGAGTACAATGAGCAGTTCTTC.

This clone was detected once. This chain joins TRBV18 and TRBJ2-1; D is unclear. CDR3 length: 16 amino acids. Looked up from germline, CDR1 is KGHSH and CDR2 is LQKENI. V was pared by 3 bases and J by 7 bases, with 19 bases between. CDR3 in amino acids: CASSPVPGAVRNEQFF. Written as DNA, the CDR3 is TGTGCCAGCTCACCTGTTCCCGGCGCGGTGAGGAATGAGCAGTTCTTC.